This is a list of T cell receptor beta chains from one sample in a study of OX40 agonist ivuxolimab in advanced cancers. TCRdb keeps only in-frame clones here, not all; method: immunoSEQ multiplex PCR. In the table there are some 69,000 clones, approximately 91% of which are singletons. Sample: CD4+ or CD8+ T cells sorted from blood, taken in a trial of the OX40 agonist ivuxolimab. These receptor sequences come from an adult with an advanced solid tumor such as melanoma, head and neck, liver or kidney cancer. Each CDR3 is given with its conserved first and last residue. A D gene is named only where the DNA matches it firmly. Only part of the rows carry a size: once, few, many, or a class if the clone is expanded.

>TRBJ2-3|TRBV6-5|NA|NA
CASSYYASTDTQYF
TGTGCCAGCAGTTACTACGCCAGCACAGATACGCAGTATTTT
>TRBJ2-1|TRBV5-4|TRBD1|NA
CASSTPATGGHNEQFF
TGTGCCAGCAGTACTCCCGCGACAGGGGGACACAATGAGCAGTTCTTC
>TRBJ2-3|TRBV9|NA|NA
CASSVVPSGTDTQYF
TGTGCCAGCAGCGTAGTGCCTAGCGGCACAGATACGCAGTATTTT
>TRBJ2-6|TRBV28|NA|NA
CASSRKSQGLAGANVLTF
TGTGCCAGCAGTCGAAAATCTCAGGGGCTAGCTGGGGCCAACGTCCTGACTTTC
>TRBJ2-5|TRBV6-6|NA|NA
CASSYVEETQYF
TGTGCCAGCAGTTACGTGGAAGAGACCCAGTACTTC
>TRBJ2-2|TRBV27|TRBD1|NA
CASSVQGHTGELFF
TGTGCCAGCAGTGTACAGGGGCACACCGGGGAGCTGTTTTTT
>TRBJ2-5|TRBV28|TRBD1|NA
CASSPPGQGRETQYF
TGTGCCAGCAGTCCGCCGGGACAGGGTAGGGAGACCCAGTACTTC
>TRBJ2-3|TRBV5-5|TRBD2|NA
CASSLPAGSDTQYF
TGTGCCAGCAGCTTGCCAGCGGGATCAGATACGCAGTATTTT
>TRBJ2-1|TRBV28|NA|NA
CASSLVGGYNEQFF
TGTGCCAGCAGTTTAGTGGGGGGTTACAATGAGCAGTTCTTC
>TRBJ2-7|TRBV15|NA|NA
CATSRGDRLVAFYEQYF
TGTGCCACCAGCAGAGGTGACAGACTAGTAGCGTTCTACGAGCAGTACTTC
>TRBJ2-1|TRBV6-4|TRBD2|once
CASSVEGGPGYEQFF
TGTGCCAGCAGTGTTGAGGGAGGGCCCGGGTATGAGCAGTTCTTC
>TRBJ2-6|TRBV29-1|NA|NA
CSVLSGANVLTF
TGCAGCGTCCTCTCTGGGGCCAACGTCCTGACTTTC
>TRBJ2-1|TRBV14|NA|NA
CASSQVRGNEQFF
TGTGCCAGCAGCCAAGTCCGGGGCAATGAGCAGTTCTTC
>TRBJ2-5|TRBV6-1|NA|NA
CASSYRGETQYF
TGTGCCAGCAGTTATAGGGGAGAGACCCAGTACTTC
>TRBJ2-7|TRBV5-5|NA|NA
CASSLGIWYEQYF
TGTGCCAGCAGCTTGGGCATCTGGTACGAGCAGTACTTC
>TRBJ2-1|TRBV7-8|NA|NA
CASSFASGWNSNEQFF
TGTGCCAGCAGCTTCGCAAGCGGATGGAATTCCAATGAGCAGTTCTTC
>TRBJ1-5|TRBV2|TRBD1|NA
CASRMDRVNQPQHF
TGTGCCAGCAGGATGGACAGGGTTAATCAGCCCCAGCATTTT
>TRBJ1-1|TRBV10-3|NA|NA
CAISDRGSGTEAFF
TGTGCCATCAGTGACAGGGGATCGGGCACTGAAGCTTTCTTT
>TRBJ1-5|TRBV2|NA|NA
CASSGQVGTYQPQHF
TGTGCCAGCAGTGGTCAGGTCGGAACCTATCAGCCCCAGCATTTT
>TRBJ2-7|TRBV5-1|TRBD1|NA
CASSPRDRGLREQYF
TGCGCCAGCAGCCCCCGGGACAGGGGACTTCGGGAGCAGTACTTC
>TRBJ2-7|TRBV11-2|TRBD1|NA
CASSFEGGKLGEQYF
TGTGCCAGCAGCTTCGAAGGGGGCAAATTAGGCGAGCAGTACTTC
>TRBJ1-1|TRBV6-6|NA|NA
CASRFTEAFF
TGTGCCAGCAGGTTCACTGAAGCTTTCTTT
>TRBJ2-5|TRBV29-1|NA|NA
CSVGGRSQTQYF
TGCAGCGTTGGTGGCAGGAGCCAGACCCAGTACTTC
>TRBJ2-1|TRBV10-3|TRBD1|NA
CAISGTGVALNEQFF
TGTGCCATCAGTGGGACAGGGGTGGCCCTCAATGAGCAGTTCTTC
>TRBJ2-1|TRBV27|TRBD2|few
CASSSFPGLAVRGNEQFF
TGTGCCAGCAGTTCGTTCCCGGGACTAGCGGTTAGGGGCAATGAGCAGTTCTTC
>TRBJ2-5|TRBV21-1|NA|NA
CASSFGGGSETQYF
NA
>TRBJ2-1|TRBV7-8|TRBD2|NA
CASSLARTSGLSSYNEQFF
TGTGCCAGCAGCTTAGCGAGGACTAGCGGCCTGAGCTCCTACAATGAGCAGTTCTTC
>TRBJ1-1|TRBV29-1|NA|few
CSAQGPTEAFF
TGCAGCGCTCAGGGGCCCACTGAAGCTTTCTTT
>TRBJ2-2|TRBV25-1|TRBD2|NA
CASSRGLAANTGELFF
TGTGCCAGCAGTCGGGGACTAGCGGCGAACACCGGGGAGCTGTTTTTT
>TRBJ2-1|TRBV30|NA|NA
CASSTLSNEQFF
TGTGCCTCCTCGACATTATCCAATGAGCAGTTCTTC
>TRBJ2-3|TRBV5-1|TRBD2|NA
CASSTQLAGGPTDTQYF
TGCGCCAGCAGCACACAACTAGCGGGAGGGCCAACAGATACGCAGTATTTT
>TRBJ2-7|TRBV28|TRBD1|NA
CASRMTGGSSYEQYF
TGTGCCAGCCGAATGACAGGGGGCAGCTCCTACGAGCAGTACTTC
>TRBJ2-7|TRBV9|TRBD2|NA
CASSAIAGGPYEQYF
TGTGCCAGCAGCGCCATAGCGGGAGGGCCCTACGAGCAGTACTTC
>TRBJ1-4|TRBV2|NA|NA
CASSDPGQSNEKLFF
TGTGCCAGCAGTGATCCCGGGCAGAGTAATGAAAAACTGTTTTTT
>TRBJ2-5|TRBV5-1|TRBD1|NA
CASSHSGTGETQYF
TGCGCCAGCAGCCACTCCGGGACAGGGGAGACCCAGTACTTC
>TRBJ1-2|TRBV19|NA|NA
CASSNQRLNYGYTF
TGTGCCAGTAGTAACCAGCGGTTGAACTATGGCTACACCTTC
>TRBJ2-3|TRBV2|NA|NA
CASRRLDTQYF
TGTGCCAGCAGGAGGTTGGATACGCAGTATTTT
>TRBJ1-2|TRBV28|NA|NA
CASSFTLERGYTF
TGTGCCAGCAGTTTCACCCTAGAACGGGGCTACACCTTC
>TRBJ1-2|TRBV30|TRBD1|NA
CASGQGNGYTF
TGTGCTTCGGGACAGGGAAATGGCTACACCTTC
>TRBJ1-5|TRBV5-1|NA|NA
CASSLGAVDQPQHF
TGCGCCAGCAGCCTTGGGGCAGTAGATCAGCCCCAGCATTTT
>TRBJ1-1|TRBV7-3|TRBD1|NA
CASRPQGGLNTEAFF
TGTGCCAGCAGGCCACAGGGGGGTTTGAACACTGAAGCTTTCTTT
>TRBJ2-7|TRBV5-6|TRBD2|NA
CASSQGTSGTFSSYEQYF
TGTGCCAGCAGCCAAGGGACTAGCGGGACTTTCAGCTCCTACGAGCAGTACTTC
>TRBJ2-3|TRBV5-4|NA|NA
CASSPRAATDTQYF
TGTGCCAGCAGCCCCAGGGCGGCCACAGATACGCAGTATTTT
>TRBJ1-4|TRBV5-1|NA|NA
CASSLYGVREKLFF
TGCGCCAGCAGCTTGTACGGGGTCCGCGAAAAACTGTTTTTT
>TRBJ2-1|TRBV7-9|TRBD2|NA
CASSLPRLAEHSSYNEQFF
TGTGCCAGCAGCTTACCCAGGCTAGCGGAACATAGCTCCTACAATGAGCAGTTCTTC
>TRBJ2-7|TRBV19|NA|NA
CASSIRPGSSYEQYF
TGTGCCAGTAGTATACGCCCGGGGAGCTCCTACGAGCAGTACTTC